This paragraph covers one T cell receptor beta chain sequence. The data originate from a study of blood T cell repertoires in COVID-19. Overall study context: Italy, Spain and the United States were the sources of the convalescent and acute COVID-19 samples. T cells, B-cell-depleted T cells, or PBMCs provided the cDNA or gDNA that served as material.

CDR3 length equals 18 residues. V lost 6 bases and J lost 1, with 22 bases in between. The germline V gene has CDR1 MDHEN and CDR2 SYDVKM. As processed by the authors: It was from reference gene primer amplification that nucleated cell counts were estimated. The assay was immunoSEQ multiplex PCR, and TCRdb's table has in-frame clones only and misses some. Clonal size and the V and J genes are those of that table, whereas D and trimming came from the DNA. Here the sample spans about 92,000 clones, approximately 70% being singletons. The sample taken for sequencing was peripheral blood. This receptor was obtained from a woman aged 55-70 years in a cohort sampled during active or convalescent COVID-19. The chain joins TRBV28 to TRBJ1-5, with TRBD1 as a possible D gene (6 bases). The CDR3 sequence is CASSALVVGGRSNQPQHF. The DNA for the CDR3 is TGTGCCAGCAGCGCCTTAGTTGTTGGGGGCAGGAGCAATCAGCCCCAGCATTTT.